This entry lists 30 T cell receptor beta chains sequenced from one sample in a study of low-dose radiotherapy and immunotherapy resistance in tumors. The authors amplified TCRs for roughly 20 PCR cycles with a constant-region primer and a V-primer adapter. Each CDR3 protein gets one entry after TCRdb re-called the reads with MiXCR. Here the sample spans some 45,000 distinct CDR3 sequences, 12% being singletons. Time point reported: before trial treatment. Sequencing was performed on PBMCs, taken before treatment. The receptors originated from a female donor with ovarian cancer.

This clonotype was seen many times. The gene calls are TRBV18 and TRBJ1-2; TRBD1 agrees at 8 bases. This CDR3 has 14 amino acids. CDR1 and CDR2 from the germline V gene are KGHSH and LQKENI. Unmatched junction bases numbered 9, after V lost 5 bases and J lost 7 bases. The CDR3 protein is CASSDGQGGTGYTF. CDR3 nucleotides: TGTGCCAGCTCAGACGGACAGGGAGGAACTGGCTACACCTTC.

This clonotype was counted a few times. The CDR3 DNA sequence: TGTGCCAGCAGAGGGACAGGTGAAGAAGGCGAGCAGTACTTC. Its protein product is CASRGTGEEGEQYF. The chain recombines TRBV9 with TRBJ2-7, with 8 nucleotides matching TRBD1. Trimming removed 5 bases from V and 6 bases from J; junction bases left unmatched: 10. The CDR3 is 14 residues long. Per the germline V gene, CDR1 is SGDLS and CDR2 is YYNGEE.

There are many counts of this clonotype. The chain couples TRBV6-6 to TRBJ1-4, with D uncertain. This CDR3 is built from 14 residues. The germline CDR1 and CDR2 sequences are MNHNY and SVGAGI (reference sequence). Between the trimmed V and J ends, which lost 7 bases and 7 bases, there was a span of 16 bases. The CDR3 DNA reads as TGTGCCAGCACCGACCGGGGTTTCCCTGAAAAACTGTTTTTT. This encodes CASTDRGFPEKLFF.

This clonotype was picked up many times. The chain combines TRBV5-1 with TRBJ1-1; D might be TRBD1 (5 bases). Between the trimmed V and J ends, which lost 7 bases and 1 base, there was a span of 14 bases. This CDR3 has 14 residues. CDR1 and CDR2 (germline): SGHRS, YFSETQ. This chain's CDR3 is CASHGGVSNTEAFF. The CDR3 DNA reads as TGCGCCAGCCATGGGGGGGTGTCGAACACTGAAGCTTTCTTT.

This clonotype was recorded at least ten times. The CDR3 DNA sequence: TGTGCCAGCAGTTACCGTGTCCCATCCCGGACAGGGGGGAACTCACCCCTCCACTTT. Translating gives CASSYRVPSRTGGNSPLHF. The chain combines TRBV6-5 with TRBJ1-6; TRBD1 matches at 10 bases. Looked up from germline, CDR1 is MNHEY and CDR2 is SVGAGI. J was trimmed by 10 bases and V by 2 bases; bases with no gene match: 17. The length of the CDR3 is 19 residues.

This clonotype was counted many times. The chain combines TRBV7-8 with TRBJ1-4; D uncertain. The CDR3 extends over 14 amino acids. Germline V gene sequence: CDR1 SGHVS, CDR2 FQNEAQ. V dropped 1 base and J dropped 5 bases, with 8 bases sitting between them. The CDR3 region has the DNA TGTGCCAGCAGCTTAGGGCTGACGAATGAAAAACTGTTTTTT. This codes for CASSLGLTNEKLFF.

Of note for this clonotype: A far larger clone is off by one base, so a read error is likely. The rearrangement uses TRBV6-2 or TRBV6-3 and TRBJ2-4; D is perhaps TRBD2 (5 bases). CDR1 is MNHEY, CDR2 SVGEGT, per germline. This CDR3 has 12 residues. Trimming removed 2 bases at V and 13 bases at J, with 12 bases between. CDR3 bases: TGTGCCAGCAGTTACATGGGAGAGGAGCAGTACTTC. This sequence encodes CASSYMGEEQYF.

This clonotype occurred many times. This rearrangement joins TRBV5-6 to TRBJ2-3, with TRBD2 matching 8 bases. The CDR3 loop spans 14 amino acids. The trim removed 4 bases at V and 4 bases at J, leaving 5 bases unmatched. Germline loops: CDR1 SGHDT, CDR2 YYEEEE. CDR3 in amino acids: CASSRRGGSDTQYF. CDR3 DNA: TGTGCCAGCAGCAGACGGGGGGGGTCAGATACGCAGTATTTT.

This clonotype was recorded many times. The V call is TRBV12-3 or TRBV12-4, the J call TRBJ1-1; TRBD1 aligns across 7 bases. The CDR3 length is 12 residues. V gave up 5 bases and J gave up 5 bases; unmatched junction bases: 2. As DNA, the CDR3 is TGTGCCAGCAGTATCAGGGGGACTGAAGCTTTCTTT. Its translation is CASSIRGTEAFF.

This clonotype was counted at least ten times. The chain carries TRBV23-1 and TRBJ2-1; D is perhaps TRBD1 or TRBD2 (5 bases each). TRBV23-1 is an open reading frame whose function is uncertain. The CDR3 is 17 residues long. V shed 3 bases and J shed 4 bases, with 19 bases lying between them. The DNA of the CDR3 is TGCGCCAGCAGTCAGCACCCCGGGACGGGGAGTTACAATGAGCAGTTCTTC. Amino acids: CASSQHPGTGSYNEQFF.

This clonotype occurred a few times. V gene TRBV5-1 combines with J gene TRBJ2-7; no clear D gene. CDR3 length: 12 amino acids. Trimming stripped 1 base from V and 3 bases from J, with 5 bases between. Germline CDR1 and CDR2: SGHRS and YFSETQ. The CDR3 DNA reads TGCGCCAGCAGCTTGAGGAACTACGAGCAGTACTTC. Its protein is CASSLRNYEQYF. The full variable domain, in which reference TRBV5-1 and TRBJ2-7 provide the parts outside the CDR3, is KAGVTQTPRYLIKTRGQQVTLSCSPISGHRSVSWYQQTPGQGLQFLFEYFSETQRNKGNFPGRFSGRQFSNSRSEMNVSTLELGDSALYLCASSLRNYEQYFGPGTRLTVT.

Ten or more counts support this clonotype. The rearrangement links TRBV6-1 to TRBJ1-5; TRBD1 aligns across 7 bases. J lost 0 bases, V lost 6 bases, and 5 bases had no gene match. The CDR3 is 15 amino acids. CDR1 and CDR2 (germline): MNHNS, SASEGT. CDR3 region: CASRSRDSSNQPQHF. CDR3 DNA sequence: TGTGCCAGCAGGAGCCGGGACAGTAGCAATCAGCCCCAGCATTTT.

This clonotype was detected ten times or more. The genes are TRBV6-1 and TRBJ1-2; a possible D gene is TRBD1 (5 bases). The ends were cut back, 6 bases at V and 7 bases at J, with 18 bases in the middle. Germline CDR1 reads MNHNS; CDR2 reads SASEGT. This CDR3 region has 14 residues. The DNA for the CDR3 is TGTGCCAGCAGATCATCGGGGGGAAGAGGTGGCTACACCTTC. Translating it yields CASRSSGGRGGYTF.

There are many counts of this clonotype. V gene TRBV6-1 combines with J gene TRBJ1-6, with TRBD1 identical over 9 bases. The CDR3 is 17 residues long. Germline V gene data show CDR1 as MNHNS and CDR2 as SASEGT. The V gene end was trimmed by 4 bases and the J gene end by 6 bases; junction bases not matched to a gene: 10. CDR3 region: CASSATTGGSVNSPLHF. The CDR3 coding sequence is TGTGCCAGCAGTGCGACTACAGGGGGCTCGGTTAATTCACCCCTCCACTTT.

Many counts were recorded for this clonotype. The chain couples TRBV20-1 to TRBJ1-1, with a weak D call TRBD1 (5 bases). Deletions cut 3 bases from V and 4 bases from J, with 18 bases between. The germline V gene encodes CDR1 DFQATT and CDR2 SNEGSKA (reference sequence). This CDR3 has 15 amino acids. As DNA, the CDR3 is TGCAGTGCTAGTTCTGGTTGGGGGGATCTCACTGAAGCTTTCTTT. Translated, it gives CSASSGWGDLTEAFF.

J is TRBJ2-2 and V is TRBV5-1; D may be TRBD1 or TRBD2 (5 bases each). The germline CDR1 and CDR2 sequences are SGHRS and YFSETQ. The CDR3 spans 16 residues. CDR3 sequence reads: CATQKIWGKDPGELFF. CDR3 DNA: TGCGCGACTCAAAAGATCTGGGGGAAGGATCCCGGGGAGCTGTTTTTT.

A note on this clonotype: A read error may account for a junction end that differs from germline. The chain recombines TRBV28 with TRBJ2-1, with a tentative D call TRBD1 (5 bases). The CDR3 is made up of 15 amino acids. Germline CDR1 reads MDHEN; CDR2 reads SYDVKM. In DNA, the CDR3 is TGTGCCAGCAGTTCCATAGACAGCACCATCGATGAGCAGTTATTC. Its translation is CASSSIDSTIDEQLF.

By share, this clonotype counts as medium-sized. The rearrangement joins TRBV2 to TRBJ2-1, with 11 bases fitting TRBD2. CDR1 is SNHLY, CDR2 FYNNEI, per germline. J was trimmed by 8 bases and V by 6 bases; bases with no gene match: 6. The CDR3 is made up of 14 amino acids. The CDR3 spells CASSLAGGPYEQFF. The CDR3 DNA reads as TGTGCCAGCAGCTTAGCGGGGGGGCCCTATGAGCAGTTCTTC.

This clonotype was seen at least ten times. CDR3 in amino acids: CASSLGGGWSGETQYF. DNA of the CDR3: TGTGCCAGCAGCTTAGGGGGAGGGTGGTCTGGTGAGACCCAGTACTTC. J is TRBJ2-5 and V is TRBV7-2, with 7 bases lining up with TRBD2. Germline assignment: CDR1 SGHTA and CDR2 FQGNSA. The CDR3 totals 16 residues. J lost 5 bases, V lost 1 base, and 10 bases had no gene match.

This clonotype was seen repeatedly, ten times or more. As DNA, the CDR3 is TGTGCCAGCAGTTTAAGAGGCCCCCCGGGGCATTCACCCCTCCACTTT. This gives the protein CASSLRGPPGHSPLHF. The J gene is TRBJ1-6, the V gene TRBV27; D might be TRBD1 (5 bases). V was trimmed by 2 bases and J by 8 bases, leaving 16 bases between them. CDR1 and CDR2 from the germline V gene are MNHEY and SMNVEV (reference sequence). CDR3 length equals 16 residues.

In this sample, this clonotype turned up many times. The chain links TRBV20-1 to TRBJ2-1; 9 bases line up with TRBD1. The CDR3 consists of 15 residues. Germline-derived CDR1 and CDR2 are DFQATT and SNEGSKA (reference sequence). V trimming: 5 bases; J trimming: 4 bases; junction bases outside the gene matches: 9. CDR3 coding DNA: TGCAGTGCTGGAGTCGGGACAGGGAGTTACAATGAGCAGTTCTTC. Encoded protein: CSAGVGTGSYNEQFF.

This clonotype was seen repeatedly, ten times or more. In nucleotides, the CDR3 is TGTGCCAGCAGCCAAAGGGCAGATCAACCCGGGGCCAACGTCCTGACTTTC. Translation: CASSQRADQPGANVLTF. The chain is built from TRBV5-5 and TRBJ2-6; no clear D. V was shortened by 4 bases and J by 4 bases, with 18 bases between the two germline ends. Germline loops: CDR1 SGHKS, CDR2 YYEKEE (reference sequence). This CDR3 spans 17 amino acids.

This clonotype was observed many times. This rearrangement joins TRBV29-1 to TRBJ2-7; D might be TRBD1 (5 bases). Germline assignment: CDR1 SQVTM and CDR2 ANQGSEA. The ends were cut back, 5 bases at V and 6 bases at J, with 11 bases in the middle. The length of the CDR3 is 11 residues. This chain's CDR3 is CSVQGRAEQYF. Written as DNA, the CDR3 is TGCAGCGTTCAGGGTCGGGCCGAGCAGTACTTC.

Worth noting for this clonotype: Because the CDR3's place on the DNA is in doubt, the DNA is left out and the CDR3 is given as listed by TCRdb. The chain couples TRBV10-1 to TRBJ2-2; the table's TRBD1 call for D was not verified on the DNA. The CDR3 adds up to 16 amino acids, both ends counted. Germline CDR1 is WNHNN and CDR2 is SYGVQD (reference sequence). CDR3 region: CASSRNTGELFFFFFF.

Details on this clonotype: This likely traces to a read error, being one base from a far larger clone. The chain joins TRBV2 to TRBJ2-1, with 7 bases identical to TRBD1. CDR1 is SNHLY, CDR2 FYNNEI, per germline. Trimming removed 6 bases from V and 10 bases from J; junction bases left unmatched: 15. The CDR3 contains 15 residues. This CDR3 reads CASSRDRDTFYEQFF. The CDR3 bases are TGTGCCAGCAGCCGAGACAGGGACACTTTCTACGAGCAGTTCTTC.

In this sample, this clonotype turned up many times. CDR3 loop: CASSFWVQFDTGELFF. The CDR3 DNA follows: TGTGCCAGCAGTTTCTGGGTTCAGTTTGACACCGGGGAGCTGTTTTTT. This rearrangement joins TRBV12-3 or TRBV12-4 to TRBJ2-2; D ambiguous. This CDR3 region has 16 residues. V was clipped by 3 bases and J by 3 bases, with 14 bases between them.

This clonotype was observed at least ten times. One end of the junction does not line up with germline, which may come from a read error. The V gene is TRBV5-1, the J gene TRBJ2-3; no reliable D call. The germline CDR1 and CDR2 sequences are SGHRS and YFSETQ. The CDR3 runs to 12 residues. CDR3 in amino acids: CASSSRTDTQYF. CDR3 bases: TGTGCCAGCAGCTCCCGCACAGATACGCAGTATTTT. Full variable domain (rest looked up from reference TRBV5-1 and TRBJ2-3): KAGVTQTPRYLIKTRGQQVTLSCSPISGHRSVSWYQQTPGQGLQFLFEYFSETQRNKGNFPGRFSGRQFSNSRSEMNVSTLELGDSALYLCASSSRTDTQYFGPGTRLTVL.

In this sample, this clonotype turned up many times. The rearrangement uses TRBV5-5 and TRBJ2-1; TRBD1 matches 11 bases. The germline V gene has CDR1 SGHKS and CDR2 YYEKEE (reference sequence). J gave up 2 bases and V 4 bases, and 2 bases lay outside the gene matches. The CDR3 is 15 amino acids. The CDR3 DNA follows: TGTGCCAGCAGCCCGGACAGGGGGCCCTACAATGAGCAGTTCTTC. Its translation is CASSPDRGPYNEQFF.

At least ten counts were recorded for this clonotype. The V call is TRBV3-1, the J call TRBJ2-3, with 9 nucleotides matching TRBD1. V was clipped by 4 bases and J by 1 base; unmatched bases: 3. There are 15 residues in the CDR3. Germline CDR1 LGHDT, CDR2 YNNKEL (reference sequence). The DNA for the CDR3 is TGTGCCAGCAGCCGGGACAGGGAAGGCACAGATACGCAGTATTTT. Translating it yields CASSRDREGTDTQYF.

This clonotype appeared many times. The V call is TRBV5-5, the J call TRBJ2-2; TRBD1 matches at 9 bases. The trim removed 4 bases at V and 0 bases at J, leaving 7 bases unmatched. From germline, CDR1 is SGHKS and CDR2 YYEKEE (reference sequence). The CDR3 length is 17 residues. The CDR3 sequence: CASSPRTGASNTGELFF. In DNA form, the CDR3 reads TGTGCCAGCAGCCCTAGGACAGGGGCTTCGAACACCGGGGAGCTGTTTTTT.